This T cell receptor (beta chain) was profiled in a study of CD8 T cells in ankylosing spondylitis. Trimming left V 6 bases short and J 7 bases short, with 22 bases between. Germline V lookup: CDR1 MNHEY, CDR2 SMNVEV (reference sequence). CDR3 length: 16 residues. Of note for this clonotype: Antigen unknown.

The authors made TCR beta libraries by quantitative 5'-RACE with molecular barcodes. TCRdb itself ran the 5' RACE reads through MiXCR, one entry per CDR3 protein. The sample lists fewer than 650,000 distinct CDR3 sequences, roughly 13% occurring once. Study-wide points: In ankylosing spondylitis blood, a motif of roughly 8 highly homologous TCR beta variants appeared characteristic. Disease-linked clones proved CD8+ and comparatively uncommon in peripheral blood.

This chain connects TRBV27 to TRBJ2-4; D may be TRBD1 (7 bases). The receptor's source is a male donor with ankylosing spondylitis. The specimen sequenced was blood, either unsorted or a sorted T cell fraction (not recorded which). The CDR3 DNA reads as TGTGCCAGCAGCTCTCCCGGGACAGCGGGTGGGAACATTCAGTACTTC. Encoded protein: CASSSPGTAGGNIQYF.